This T cell receptor (beta chain) emerged from a study of T cell responses to AZD1222 COVID-19 vaccine. Some clones are missing from TCRdb's copy, which holds only in-frame ones; the method was immunoSEQ multiplex PCR. This table has around 140,000 clones, 85% to 95% appearing once. Findings of the study overall: Donors in the cohort were predominantly white British and more often female, and clonal diversity was possibly underestimated. There were vaccine-associated CD4 TCRs across spike, dominant at 160-218 and 743-854. Seropositivity was recorded at baseline in only 6 or 7 AZD1222 recipients.

Regarding this clone: Its matching antigen is unknown.

The CDR3 extends over 13 amino acids. The V and J ends lost 3 bases and 5 bases respectively, with 8 bases between them. The sequence was collected from an adult who had recovered from COVID-19. Sequencing used peripheral blood, obtained after recovery from COVID-19. J is TRBJ2-1 and V is TRBV12-3 or TRBV12-4; no reliable D call. As DNA, the CDR3 is TGTGCCAGCAGTTTTGTGGGGAACAATGAGCAGTTCTTC. As protein: CASSFVGNNEQFF.